This T cell receptor beta chain emerged from a study of post-analysis software for immune sequencing data. Study-wide background: Progressive-relapsing, secondary progressive and relapsing-remitting multiple sclerosis were among the disease courses included.

Worth noting for this clonotype: The antigen remains unidentified.

Unique-molecular-identifier-tagged TCR beta cDNA libraries were used. The yield from about 1 to 10 million T cells was roughly 500,000 cDNA molecules in total. Using its own MiXCR run on the PCR reads, TCRdb lists one record per CDR3 protein. The sample holds about 770,000 distinct CDR3 sequences, 40% to 55% seen once. The study's findings and limits: Pronounced co-clustering by F measure was evident among identically batched samples. Those with multiple sclerosis, the patient group, showed significantly lower normalized Chao1 diversity than controls. Included in a set of a few TRBV segments more frequent in patients than controls were TRBV5-6, TRBV5-1 and TRBV20-1.

The CDR3 length is 14 residues. The V segment lost 5 bases and the J segment 4 bases; nucleotides outside the gene matches: 6. Germline-derived CDR1 and CDR2 are SGHTA and FQGNSA. The sequenced material came from blood. The genes are TRBV7-2 and TRBJ2-7; 9 bases are shared with TRBD2. The origin of this receptor is a girl aged 10 to 17 with multiple sclerosis. CDR3 in amino acids: CASSPRLADYEQYF. CDR3 bases: TGTGCCAGCAGCCCCCGACTAGCGGATTACGAGCAGTACTTC.